This T cell receptor beta chain was captured by sequencing in a study of CD8+CD57+ T cells in acquired aplastic anemia. Study outcomes and limitations: Both patients and controls carried the same twenty-nine CD8+ CDR3 sequences. No significant difference in CD8+ Simpson's diversity was found between patients and controls.

CDR3 length equals 15 residues. V was cut by 4 bases and J by 5 bases, with 17 bases left in between. Per the germline V gene, CDR1 is MNHEY and CDR2 is SMNVEV (reference sequence). All sequencing subjects had displayed CD8+CD57+ cell expansion on flow cytometry. Every patient had severe acquired aplastic anemia. All patients were therapy-naive when blood was sampled. This clonotype was observed many times. Its specificity is not known. The template used for profiling TCR beta VDJ and CDR3 was genomic DNA. TCRdb re-analysed the reads in MiXCR, keeping a single row per CDR3 protein. In the table there are 150,000 or so distinct CDR3 sequences, around 48% of which are singletons.

The origin of this receptor is a human donor with aplastic anemia. Sequenced sample: sorted CD4+, CD8+, or CD8+CD57+ T cells (not recorded which) from PBMCs. J is TRBJ1-2 and V is TRBV27, with a weak D call TRBD1 (5 bases). The CDR3 sequence: CASSSLGETEYGYTF. The CDR3 DNA follows: TGTGCCAGCAGTTCCCTCGGGGAGACAGAGTATGGCTACACCTTC.